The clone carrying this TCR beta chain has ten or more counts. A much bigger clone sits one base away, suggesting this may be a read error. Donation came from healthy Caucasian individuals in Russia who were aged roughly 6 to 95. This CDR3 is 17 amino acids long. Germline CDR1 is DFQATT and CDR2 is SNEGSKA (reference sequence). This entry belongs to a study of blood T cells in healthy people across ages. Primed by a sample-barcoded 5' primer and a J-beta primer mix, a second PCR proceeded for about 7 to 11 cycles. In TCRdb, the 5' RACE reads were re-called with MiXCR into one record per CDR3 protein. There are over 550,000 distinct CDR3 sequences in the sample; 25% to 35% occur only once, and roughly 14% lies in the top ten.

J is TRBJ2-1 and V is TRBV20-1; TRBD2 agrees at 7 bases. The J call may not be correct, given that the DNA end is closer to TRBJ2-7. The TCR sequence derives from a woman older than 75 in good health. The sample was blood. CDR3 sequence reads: CSARGNPRGESYNEQYF. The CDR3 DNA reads TGCAGTGCTAGAGGTAACCCTCGGGGGGAATCCTACAATGAGCAGTACTTC.